Sequencing of this TCR beta chain was carried out in a study of blood T cell repertoires in COVID-19 (TCRdb year 2020). About the full investigation: The collaborator samples originated in the United States, Italy and Spain and spanned the acute and convalescent phases of COVID-19. The material from the prospective study consisted of cDNA or gDNA derived from T cells, B-cell-depleted T cells, or PBMCs. Subjects who had been exposed to COVID-19, were actively infected with it, or had recovered from it provided the deeply sampled blood TCRbeta repertoires that made up the dataset. The repertoires were released in a freely available public database meant as a resource for research on the immune response to SARS-CoV-2. The samples were drawn from the first 160 participants of the ongoing ImmuneRACE study and from 1,254 subjects provided by 6 global collaborators. Nearly every sample came with metadata listing a de-identified subject ID, COVID-19 status, age in years and sex. Where available, HLA class I and class II types were taken from metadata supplied by the sample provider and were not determined by assay-based typing. Paper-wide results and their limitations: The amount of clinical and demographic metadata varied by source and participant and was provided uncurated.

The immunoSEQ Assay, a bias-controlled multiplex PCR, was used to amplify TCRbeta CDR3 regions from genomic DNA. The study's own analysis went as follows. Within the assay, amplification of reference gene primers was used to estimate how many nucleated cells each sample contained. To quantify the absolute abundance of each unique TCRbeta CDR3 rearrangement, sequence reads were collapsed and filtered. For each sample, productive Simpson clonality was calculated by taking the square root of Simpson's diversity index across productive rearrangements. Entries here come from immuneACCESS through TCRdb and include only in-frame sequences with V and J called. Some clones fail to appear in such tables; in the studies checked, an unresolved V gene covers under half of the shortfall, and the cause of the remainder is unknown. V, J and clone size reflect that table, while D and trimming were determined from the DNA. The sample table shows 250,000 to 300,000 clones, and around 90% are seen once. In total, the top ten clones hold 0.9% to 1% of the sample.

V is reduced by 5 bases and J by 1 base, leaving a spacing of 9 bases between them. Based on the germline V gene, the CDR1 and CDR2 sequences are SGHTA and FQGNSA. The cysteine opens and the phenylalanine closes a CDR3 of 14 amino acids. Of all the DNA, just the CDR3 is kept, 42 bases in frame from base 1. A second Seattle source provided samples from volunteer blood donors who had recovered from COVID-19. The collaborating institutions used their own protocols to collect whole blood in K2EDTA tubes. For TCRbeta analysis, collaborator samples were shipped as frozen whole blood, as isolated PBMCs, or as DNA extracted from either sample type. On this clone itself: Its antigen is currently not known. No qualities accompany the bases; no much larger clone lies one base away.

This sequence originates from a woman in her thirties or forties who had recovered from COVID-19. The sequenced material came from peripheral blood. Rearrangement joined TRBV7-2 to TRBJ2-1, and perhaps TRBD1 as D gene, on 5 matching bases. This receptor has the CDR3 CASSLGASYNEQFF. The base sequence is TGTGCCAGCAGCCTTGGGGCTTCCTACAATGAGCAGTTCTTC.